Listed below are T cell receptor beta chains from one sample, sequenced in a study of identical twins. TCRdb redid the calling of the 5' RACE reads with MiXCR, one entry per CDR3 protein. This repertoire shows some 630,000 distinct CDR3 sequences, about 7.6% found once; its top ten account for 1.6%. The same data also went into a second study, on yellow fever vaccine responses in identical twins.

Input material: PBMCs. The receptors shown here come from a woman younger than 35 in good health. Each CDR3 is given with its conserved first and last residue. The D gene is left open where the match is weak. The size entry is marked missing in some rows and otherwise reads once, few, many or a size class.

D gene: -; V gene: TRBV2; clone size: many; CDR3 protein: CASSESYSNQPQHF
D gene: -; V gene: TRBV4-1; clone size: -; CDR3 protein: CASSQELRGTHNEQFF
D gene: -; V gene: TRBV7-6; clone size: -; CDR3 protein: CASSAKQGELQPQHF
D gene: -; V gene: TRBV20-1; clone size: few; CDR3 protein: CSARDFVSRGSSYNEQFF
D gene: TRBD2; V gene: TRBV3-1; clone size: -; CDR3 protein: CASSQASGSYEQYF
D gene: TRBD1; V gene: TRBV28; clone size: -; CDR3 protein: CASSGTGGLADTQYF
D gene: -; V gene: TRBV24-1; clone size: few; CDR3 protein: CATGTAQAQYF
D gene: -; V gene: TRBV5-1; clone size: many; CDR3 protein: CASSLDGEKLFF
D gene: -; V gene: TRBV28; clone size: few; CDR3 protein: CASSRPPTPPGELFF
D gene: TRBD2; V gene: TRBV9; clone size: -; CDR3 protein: CASSVAGDTGELFF
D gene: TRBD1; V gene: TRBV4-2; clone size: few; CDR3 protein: CASSHQTGANEKLFF
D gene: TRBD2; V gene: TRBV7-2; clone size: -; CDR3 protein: CASRRPGGSYNEQFF
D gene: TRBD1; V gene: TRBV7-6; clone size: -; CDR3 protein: CASSMPGQGNTIYF
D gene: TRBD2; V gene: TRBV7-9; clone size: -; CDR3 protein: CASSPGTSVNNEQFF
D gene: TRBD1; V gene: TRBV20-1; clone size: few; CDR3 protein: CSARREDRGLGEKLFF
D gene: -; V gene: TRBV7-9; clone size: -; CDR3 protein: CASSSRTVGLMNTEAFF
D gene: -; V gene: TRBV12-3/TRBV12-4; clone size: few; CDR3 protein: CASSFEEKLFF
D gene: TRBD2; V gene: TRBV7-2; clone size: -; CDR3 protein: CASSFSGGGSGANVLTF
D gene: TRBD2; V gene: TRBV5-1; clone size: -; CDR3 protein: CASSLAGDRYEQYF
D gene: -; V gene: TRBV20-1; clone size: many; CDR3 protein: CSARAPVSYLDQPQHF
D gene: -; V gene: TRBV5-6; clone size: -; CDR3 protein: CASSGGPKAGANVLTF
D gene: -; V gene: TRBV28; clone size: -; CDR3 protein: CASRVWDTEAFF
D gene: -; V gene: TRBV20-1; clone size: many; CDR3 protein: CSARRSGLGETQYF
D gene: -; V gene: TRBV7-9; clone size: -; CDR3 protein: CASSPSGAGEETQYF
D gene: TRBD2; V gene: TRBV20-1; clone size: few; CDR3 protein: CSAPPGLEMVGANNEQFF
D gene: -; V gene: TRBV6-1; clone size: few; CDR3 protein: CASIGRGGVTDTQYF
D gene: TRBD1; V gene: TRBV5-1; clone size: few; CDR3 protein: CASSLFPPERGLETQYF
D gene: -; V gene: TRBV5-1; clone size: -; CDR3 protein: CASSPDGVWYSPLHF
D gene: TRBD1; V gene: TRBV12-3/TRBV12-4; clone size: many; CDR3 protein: CASSITGANQPQHF
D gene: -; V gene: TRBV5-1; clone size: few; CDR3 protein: CASRVGDYGYTF
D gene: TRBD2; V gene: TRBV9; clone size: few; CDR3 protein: CASSAGLAGVDEQYF
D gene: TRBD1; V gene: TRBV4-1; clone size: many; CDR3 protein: CASSQEPGTAYYTEAFF
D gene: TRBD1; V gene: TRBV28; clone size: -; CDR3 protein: CASTPGQRTGELFF
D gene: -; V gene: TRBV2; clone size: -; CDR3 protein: CASSSGPGYEQYF
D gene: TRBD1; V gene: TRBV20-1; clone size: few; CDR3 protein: CSAPKPGQGETQYF
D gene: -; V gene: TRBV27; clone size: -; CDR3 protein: CASSLFWAGEEAYEQYF
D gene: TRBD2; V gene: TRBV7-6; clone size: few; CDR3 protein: CASSVRTSGGDTDTQYF
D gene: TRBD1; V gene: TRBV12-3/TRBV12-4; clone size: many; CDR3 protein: CASSFGGTGGAGGTQYF
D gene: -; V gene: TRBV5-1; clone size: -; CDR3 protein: CASSISVSGANTGELFF
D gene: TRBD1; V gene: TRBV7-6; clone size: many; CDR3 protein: CASSSGQRNTGELFF
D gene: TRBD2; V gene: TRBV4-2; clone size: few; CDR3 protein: CASSQELAGGNRDTQYF
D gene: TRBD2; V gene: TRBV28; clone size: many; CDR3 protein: CASSLGGGKANEQFF
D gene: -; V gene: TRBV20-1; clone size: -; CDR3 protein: CSAVQAGVLSFF
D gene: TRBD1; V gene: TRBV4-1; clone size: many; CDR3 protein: CASSQRTGGVRSGELFF
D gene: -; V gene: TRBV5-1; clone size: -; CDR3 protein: CASSLWPEGTEAFF
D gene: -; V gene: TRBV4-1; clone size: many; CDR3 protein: CASSHGQQDEAFF
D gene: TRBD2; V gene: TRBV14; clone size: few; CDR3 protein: CASSQAGLYYNEQFF
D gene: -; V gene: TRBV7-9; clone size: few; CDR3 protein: CASSLNWRDEQYF
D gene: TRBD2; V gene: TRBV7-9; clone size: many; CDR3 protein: CASSLVSGSETQYF
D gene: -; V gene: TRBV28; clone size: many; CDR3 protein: CASSLGFWSNQPQHF
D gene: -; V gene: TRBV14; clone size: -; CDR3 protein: CASSHPGAGNTIYF
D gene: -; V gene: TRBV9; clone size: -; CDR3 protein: CASSVGGQTNTGELFF
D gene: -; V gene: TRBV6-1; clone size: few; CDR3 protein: CASIRTSVMNTEAFF
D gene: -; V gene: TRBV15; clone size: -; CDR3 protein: CATSRPGASSYEQYF
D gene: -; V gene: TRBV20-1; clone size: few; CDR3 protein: CSARDSHKETTPNTGELFF
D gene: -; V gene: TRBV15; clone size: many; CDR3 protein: CATSRGGDYNEQFF
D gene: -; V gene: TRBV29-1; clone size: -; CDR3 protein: CSAGRSTEAFF
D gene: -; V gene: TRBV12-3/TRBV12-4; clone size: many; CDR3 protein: CASSLPRTGELFF
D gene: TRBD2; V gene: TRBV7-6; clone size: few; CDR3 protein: CASSPTDGGASEQFF